Shown below are 15 T cell receptor beta chains from a single sample sequenced in a study of blood T cell repertoires in COVID-19. Here immunoSEQ multiplex PCR was the method, and the copy in TCRdb shows in-frame clones only, minus some. Of 90,000 or so clones listed, roughly nine tenths were seen once; the top ten hold around 20%. Sequenced material: peripheral blood. The source is a woman between 55 and 75 years old with COVID-19, enrolled during active disease.

The V and J genes are TRBV7-9 and TRBJ2-7, with TRBD1 matching 8 bases. The CDR3 has 14 residues. Germline CDR1 SEHNR, CDR2 FQNEAQ (reference sequence). After removal of 5 bases from V and 5 bases from J, the junction contained 8 bases not matched to a gene. CDR3 protein: CASSIRTGPDEQYF. The DNA of the CDR3 is TGTGCCAGCAGCATCCGGACAGGGCCCGACGAGCAGTACTTC.

The V and J genes are TRBV6-5 and TRBJ1-6, with D possibly matching TRBD1 (6 bases). The V end lost 6 bases, the J end lost 7 bases, and 10 bases lay between the germline ends. Looked up from germline, CDR1 is MNHEY and CDR2 is SVGAGI. This CDR3 comprises 13 residues. The CDR3 nucleotides are TGTGCCAGCAGGTCTACAGGGAATTCACCCCTCCACTTT. This codes for CASRSTGNSPLHF.

The rearrangement joins TRBV24-1 to TRBJ2-7, with D perhaps TRBD2 (5 bases). V was trimmed by 7 bases and J by 1 base, leaving 16 bases between them. Germline V gene data show CDR1 as KGHDR and CDR2 as SFDVKD. The length of the CDR3 is 15 residues. The CDR3 DNA reads TGTGCCACCAGACTTTTGGACTGGACTTCCTACGAGCAGTACTTC. Translating gives CATRLLDWTSYEQYF.

This chain uses TRBV9 with TRBJ2-3, with 7 bases fitting TRBD2. The CDR3 is made up of 16 amino acids. The ends lost 4 bases at V and 4 bases at J; junction bases unmatched: 12. Germline V lookup: CDR1 SGDLS, CDR2 YYNGEE. CDR3 coding DNA: TGTGCCAGCAGCCCGAGGCCTAGCGGTGGGGCAGATACGCAGTATTTT. It translates to CASSPRPSGGADTQYF.

The gene calls are TRBV11-2 and TRBJ2-7; D is perhaps TRBD2 (5 bases). This CDR3 contains 15 residues. V was shortened by 5 bases and J by 3 bases, with 17 bases between the two germline ends. Germline V lookup: CDR1 SGHAT, CDR2 FQNNGV. CDR3 DNA sequence: TGTGCCAGCAGCGGAGGTATCGGACCGGGCTACGAGCAGTACTTC. Protein product: CASSGGIGPGYEQYF.

The chain has TRBV19 and TRBJ1-5, with TRBD1 identical over 9 bases. Per germline, CDR1 LNHDA and CDR2 SQIVND (reference sequence). The CDR3 is made up of 18 amino acids. V trimming: 3 bases; J trimming: 2 bases; junction bases outside the gene matches: 11. The CDR3 loop reads CASSIGNRGPVGNQPQHF. CDR3 DNA sequence: TGTGCCAGTAGTATCGGTAACAGGGGGCCGGTTGGCAATCAGCCCCAGCATTTT. Supplemented by reference TRBV19 and TRBJ1-5, the full variable domain reads DGGITQSPKYLFRKEGQNVTLSCEQNLNHDAMYWYRQDPGQGLRLIYYSQIVNDFQKGDIAEGYSVSREKKESFPLTVTSAQKNPTAFYLCASSIGNRGPVGNQPQHFGDGTRLSIL.

The rearrangement uses TRBV4-3 and TRBJ2-2, with 12 bases identical to TRBD2. Germline CDR1 and CDR2: LGHNA and YSLEER. The CDR3 extends over 18 amino acids. V trimming: 2 bases; J trimming: 4 bases; junction bases outside the gene matches: 8. The CDR3 DNA reads as TGCGCCAGCAGCCAAATGACTAGCGGGGGCCCGGGCACCGGGGAGCTGTTTTTT. It encodes CASSQMTSGGPGTGELFF.

This sequence joins TRBV6-1 and TRBJ2-1; TRBD2 might be the D (5 bases). This CDR3 is 17 amino acids long. V was trimmed by 4 bases and J by 0 bases, leaving 16 bases between them. Germline V lookup: CDR1 MNHNS, CDR2 SASEGT. The CDR3 region is CASSAGESSSSYNEQFF. CDR3 coding DNA: TGTGCCAGCAGTGCTGGGGAGTCCTCCAGCTCCTACAATGAGCAGTTCTTC.

V and J are TRBV12-5 and TRBJ2-1; a weak D match, TRBD2 (6 bases). V dropped 3 bases and J dropped 8 bases, with 17 bases sitting between them. The CDR3 length is 15 residues. The germline CDR1 and CDR2 sequences are LGHNT and FRNRAP. The CDR3 protein is CASGFGGTARDEQFF. In DNA, the CDR3 is TGTGCTAGTGGTTTCGGCGGGACCGCTCGCGATGAGCAGTTCTTC.

The rearrangement uses TRBV9 and TRBJ1-1; possibly TRBD1 for D (5 bases). Trimming left V 4 bases short and J 6 bases short, with 16 bases between. The CDR3 spans 14 residues. Germline CDR1 reads SGDLS; CDR2 reads YYNGEE. In nucleotides, the CDR3 is TGTGCCAGCAGCCCCCGCAGGGAATGGGCTGAAGCTTTCTTT. Protein: CASSPRREWAEAFF.

The V call is TRBV11-2, the J call TRBJ1-2; no firm D call. V gave up 0 bases and J gave up 7 bases, with 6 bases separating them. Per the germline V gene, CDR1 is SGHAT and CDR2 is FQNNGV. The CDR3 consists of 12 residues. The CDR3 DNA reads TGTGCCAGCAGCTTAGATTCTTTTGGCTACACCTTC. The encoded protein is CASSLDSFGYTF.

This chain uses TRBV6-5 with TRBJ1-3, with 9 bases matching TRBD1. The CDR3 loop spans 15 amino acids. The V gene end was trimmed by 6 bases and the J gene end by 3 bases; junction bases not matched to a gene: 6. Germline loops: CDR1 MNHEY, CDR2 SVGAGI. Written as DNA, the CDR3 is TGTGCCAGCAGCGCCGGACAGGGGTATGGAAACACCATATATTTT. It specifies CASSAGQGYGNTIYF.

The chain has TRBV7-9 and TRBJ1-5, with D hard to call. This CDR3 spans 13 amino acids. The germline V gene encodes CDR1 SEHNR and CDR2 FQNEAQ (reference sequence). Trimming left V 5 bases short and J 5 bases short, with 10 bases between. Here the CDR3 DNA reads TGTGCCAGCAGCCTGATGTCGGATCAGCCCCAGCATTTT. This gives the protein CASSLMSDQPQHF.

A few counts support this clone. This rearrangement joins TRBV4-2 to TRBJ2-3, with a possible D match to TRBD2 (5 bases). This CDR3 region has 17 residues. Germline V gene lookup returns CDR1 LGHNA and CDR2 YNFKEQ. Trimming removed 4 bases at V and 0 bases at J, with 17 bases between. CDR3 amino acids: CASSPTPWRTSTDTQYF. In DNA form, the CDR3 reads TGTGCCAGCAGCCCCACCCCCTGGCGGACTAGCACAGATACGCAGTATTTT.

The chain is built from TRBV10-2 and TRBJ1-5; 9 nucleotides align to TRBD1. The germline V gene has CDR1 WSHSY and CDR2 SAAADI. The CDR3 is made up of 15 amino acids. Trimming cost V 6 bases and J 4 bases; bases outside gene matches: 7. The CDR3 sequence is CASSTQDRGNQPQHF. The CDR3 DNA reads TGCGCCAGCAGCACCCAGGACAGGGGAAATCAGCCCCAGCATTTT.